This T cell receptor beta chain was sequenced during a study of regulatory T cells in long-lasting Graves disease. Relying on iRepertoire HTBI primers and Arm-PCR of CDR3 regions, the team built TCR beta libraries. Via MiXCR, TCRdb re-called the multiplex PCR reads, giving one row per CDR3 protein. The sample lists around 400,000 distinct CDR3 sequences; less than 30% were seen once. This clonotype was seen only a few times. Time point given: persistent/refractory GD, antithyroid drugs over 5 years with positive TRAb. The TCR library was made from RNA that had been extracted from PBMCs in TRIzol. V gave up 1 base and J gave up 6 bases, with 7 bases separating them. CDR1 SGHDT and CDR2 YYEEEE come from the germline V gene. This CDR3 comprises 13 residues.

The chain is built from TRBV5-6 and TRBJ1-4; D is ambiguous. The sample was peripheral blood mononuclear cells (PBMCs), taken when the disease was refractory, from a patient treated with antithyroid drugs. The clonotype was recovered from a woman between 40 and 55 years old with Graves disease. The CDR3 DNA is TGTGCCAGCAGCTTGACGGGCGATGAAAAACTGTTTTTT. Protein sequence: CASSLTGDEKLFF.